This T cell receptor beta chain comes out of a study of cytomegalovirus exposure and HLA in healthy donors. At the level of the study: Roughly 180 million T cells yielded over 90 million unique TCR beta sequences in earlier analysis. Study outcomes and limitations: Using a false discovery rate of 0.05, a later analysis showed that 15,000 to 20,000 TCR beta sequences were associated with HLA alleles. TCR beta V segments were, for the most part, productive about 87% or about 30% of the time in an earlier analysis. A later look showed TCR association rates differing by HLA locus, highest for DRB1 and lowest for HLA-C.

Deletions cut 3 bases from V and 2 bases from J, with 4 bases between. CDR3 size: 12 residues. CDR1 PRHDT and CDR2 FYEKMQ come from the germline V gene (reference sequence). Comments on this clone: Its matching antigen is unknown.

The PCR ran on 60 Vbeta and 13 Jbeta primers. Measured with immunoSEQ multiplex PCR; TCRdb has only the in-frame clones, and not every one. The top ten hold approximately 2.3% of the sample, which has around 150,000 clones, around 83% seen once. The sequencing sample was made of PBMCs. The V gene is TRBV13, the J gene TRBJ1-2; no reliable D call. This clonotype was obtained from a man between 18 and 35 years old in good health and CMV-seropositive. This CDR3 reads CASSFQNYGYTF. The CDR3 nucleotides are TGTGCCAGCAGCTTCCAAAACTATGGCTACACCTTC.